Here is one T cell receptor (beta chain) with its context. The record originates from a study of blood T cell repertoires in COVID-19. For the study at large: Sites in the United States, Italy and Spain provided acute and convalescent COVID-19 samples. T cells, B-cell-depleted T cells, or PBMCs supplied cDNA or gDNA.

Original handling: Reference gene primer amplification yielded estimated nucleated cell counts. Generated by immunoSEQ multiplex PCR, the TCRdb table keeps only in-frame clones and is missing some. V, J and clone size were drawn from that table, and D and trimming were deduced from the DNA. Seen here are 40,000 to 50,000 clones, about 76% observed once, and the top ten hold about 8.7%. CDR3 length: 13 residues. The V gene lost 0 bases and the J gene lost 11 bases, with 13 bases spanning the gap. Looked up from germline, CDR1 is LGHDT and CDR2 is YNNKEL (reference sequence). This TCR was recovered from a man aged 70 or older with active or convalescent COVID-19. Sample: peripheral blood. The chain links TRBV3-1 (or the pseudogene TRBV3-2) to TRBJ1-1; D not resolved. The CDR3 protein is CASSQDRAAPAFF. CDR3 DNA sequence: TGTGCCAGCAGCCAAGATAGAGCGGCTCCGGCTTTCTTT.